These 31 T cell receptor beta chains were all obtained from the same sample, sequenced in a study of shared clonotypes between healthy human individuals. Sequencing used immunoSEQ multiplex PCR; TCRdb keeps in-frame clones, though not all of them. The sample lists about 2.3 million clones, 93% occurring once. The sample comprised naive CD4+ T cells from PBMCs. Documented subset: CD45RA+ positively selected. All receptors come from a young man in good health. Some clones in this sample may be carry-over from other donors' samples.

This clone was seen a single time. The V gene is TRBV5-1, the J gene TRBJ1-1, with no clear D. The germline V gene has CDR1 SGHRS and CDR2 YFSETQ. The V gene lost 6 bases and the J gene lost 11 bases, with 14 bases spanning the gap. The CDR3 is made up of 11 amino acids. This CDR3 is CASTDNFLAFF. CDR3 coding DNA: TGCGCCAGCACAGACAACTTCTTGGCTTTCTTT.

The V call is TRBV5-4, the J call TRBJ1-2; no firm D call. The CDR3 totals 17 residues. Germline V lookup: CDR1 SGHNT, CDR2 YYREEE (reference sequence). Between the trimmed V and J ends, which lost 0 bases and 8 bases, there was a span of 23 bases. The CDR3 here is CASSLGLSGSASGGYTF. For the CDR3, the DNA is TGTGCCAGCAGCTTGGGGTTGTCGGGGTCCGCTTCGGGAGGCTACACCTTC.

The gene calls are TRBV10-3 and TRBJ2-3, with D possibly called TRBD1 or TRBD2 (5 bases each). V was shortened by 0 bases and J by 1 base, with 17 bases between the two germline ends. The germline gives CDR1 ENHRY, CDR2 SYGVKD. The CDR3 loop spans 18 amino acids. CDR3 region: CAISESPGREGGTDTQYF. CDR3 DNA: TGTGCCATCAGTGAGTCTCCTGGACGGGAAGGGGGCACAGATACGCAGTATTTT.

Concerning this clone: In the same sample, other DNA sequences code for this CDR3. This chain links TRBV14 with TRBJ2-3; D not certain. The CDR3 contains 11 residues. V lost 6 bases and J 3 bases, leaving 4 bases between the germline ends. The germline gives CDR1 SGHDN, CDR2 FVKESK. DNA of the CDR3: TGTGCCAGCAGTCATACAGATACGCAGTATTTT. Translating it yields CASSHTDTQYF. Full variable domain (missing parts from reference TRBV14 and TRBJ2-3): EAGVTQFPSHSVIEKGQTVTLRCDPISGHDNLYWYRRVMGKEIKFLLHFVKESKQDESGMPNNRFLAERTGGTYSTLKVQPAELEDSGVYFCASSHTDTQYFGPGTRLTVL.

The J gene is TRBJ2-1, the V gene TRBV4-2, with 15 bases aligning to TRBD2. Germline loops: CDR1 LGHNA, CDR2 YNFKEQ. This CDR3 comprises 22 residues. V lost 0 bases, J lost 6 bases, and 18 bases stayed unmatched. The CDR3 nucleotides are TGTGCCAGCAGCCAAGATAGGGGACCTATCGGACTAGCGGGAGGGCCGGGCAATGAGCAGTTCTTC. This codes for CASSQDRGPIGLAGGPGNEQFF.

DNA for the CDR3: TGTGCCAGCAGGGACCTAGCGGGAATCAACGAGCAGTACTTC. Protein: CASRDLAGINEQYF. The chain joins TRBV27 to TRBJ2-7, with 9 bases matching TRBD2. Germline V gene sequence: CDR1 MNHEY, CDR2 SMNVEV (reference sequence). V trimming: 6 bases; J trimming: 5 bases; junction bases outside the gene matches: 8. CDR3 length equals 14 residues.

The chain combines TRBV9 with TRBJ2-1, with 13 bases fitting TRBD2. Germline V gene lookup returns CDR1 SGDLS and CDR2 YYNGEE. This CDR3 has 17 residues. V trimming: 3 bases; J trimming: 6 bases; junction bases outside the gene matches: 9. CDR3 bases: TGTGCCAGCAGCGCCCTCTCCCGGACTAGCGGGAGCAATGAGCAGTTCTTC. Protein sequence: CASSALSRTSGSNEQFF.

This clone was seen a single time. The sample contains more than one DNA sequence encoding this CDR3. This chain connects TRBV30 to TRBJ2-7, with D tentatively TRBD2 (5 bases). Trimming stripped 4 bases from V and 0 bases from J, with 10 bases between. CDR1 is GTSNPN, CDR2 SVGIG, per germline (reference sequence). The CDR3 extends over 13 amino acids. For the CDR3, the DNA is TGTGCCTGGAACGAGGGTAGCTCCTACGAGCAGTACTTC. Protein: CAWNEGSSYEQYF.

This chain joins TRBV27 and TRBJ1-5; no clear D. V lost 2 bases to trimming and J lost 1 base, with 6 bases between them. The length of the CDR3 is 14 residues. Germline CDR1 and CDR2: MNHEY and SMNVEV (reference sequence). The CDR3 reads CASSLKWSNQPQHF. The CDR3 DNA reads TGTGCCAGCAGTTTAAAATGGAGCAATCAGCCCCAGCATTTT.

The chain carries TRBV11-1 and TRBJ2-6; D is unclear. Germline loops: CDR1 SGHAT, CDR2 FQDESV (reference sequence). V gave up 5 bases and J gave up 0 bases, with 14 bases separating them. This CDR3 comprises 17 residues. This CDR3 is CASSRPGRPSGANVLTF. CDR3 DNA sequence: TGTGCCAGCAGCAGGCCGGGCCGACCCTCTGGGGCCAACGTCCTGACTTTC.

The rearrangement joins TRBV7-9 to TRBJ1-2; D remains ambiguous. Per germline, CDR1 SEHNR and CDR2 FQNEAQ (reference sequence). CDR3 length: 13 residues. The ends were cut back, 2 bases at V and 8 bases at J, with 12 bases in the middle. CDR3 nucleotide sequence: TGTGCCAGCAGCTTACAGCCCCTGACAGGCTACACCTTC. Its protein is CASSLQPLTGYTF.

This clone was seen a handful of times. The same CDR3 is also encoded by other DNA sequences in this sample. This chain joins TRBV7-9 and TRBJ1-1; D unresolved. Germline values: CDR1 SEHNR, CDR2 FQNEAQ (reference sequence). Trimming pared 1 base from V and 10 bases from J, leaving 7 bases between. This CDR3 has 11 amino acids. DNA of the CDR3: TGTGCCAGCAGCTTAGAGGGCGGAGCTTTCTTT. Amino acid sequence: CASSLEGGAFF.

The chain has TRBV11-3 and TRBJ1-3; no definite D call. Trimming pared 3 bases from V and 3 bases from J, leaving 3 bases between. This CDR3 comprises 12 residues. Germline V gene lookup returns CDR1 SGHNT and CDR2 YENEEA. The DNA for the CDR3 is TGTGCCAGCAGCTTTGGTGGAAACACCATATATTTT. Its translation is CASSFGGNTIYF.

V is TRBV11-3 and J is TRBJ2-3; no firm D call. The CDR3 is made up of 13 amino acids. With 3 bases removed from V and 6 bases from J, the gap between germline ends came to 10 bases. Germline CDR1 and CDR2: SGHNT and YENEEA. The CDR3, as DNA: TGTGCCAGCAGCTTCCGGCCTGGGGATACGCAGTATTTT. Residues: CASSFRPGDTQYF. Based on the CDR3 plus reference TRBV11-3 and TRBJ2-3, the full variable domain is EAGVVQSPRYKIIEKKQPVAFWCNPISGHNTLYWYLQNLGQGPELLIRYENEEAVDDSQLPKDRFSAERLKGVDSTLKIQPAELGDSAVYLCASSFRPGDTQYFGPGTRLTVL.

The rearrangement uses TRBV2 and TRBJ2-2; TRBD2 matches at 9 bases. Germline CDR1 and CDR2: SNHLY and FYNNEI. With V trimmed by 7 bases and J by 7 bases, 7 bases remained unmatched. This CDR3 contains 14 residues. The DNA for the CDR3 is TGTGCCAGCACGCGGGAGGGCCTGGGCGGGGAGCTGTTTTTT. Its protein is CASTREGLGGELFF.

The chain has TRBV28 and TRBJ2-2; 12 nucleotides match TRBD1. The V and J ends lost 5 bases and 6 bases, in that order; junction bases with no gene match: 10. The germline V gene has CDR1 MDHEN and CDR2 SYDVKM. The length of the CDR3 is 17 residues. DNA of the CDR3: TGTGCCAGCAGTCCATCCCTTGGGACAGGGGGCTCCGGGGAGCTGTTTTTT. Residues: CASSPSLGTGGSGELFF. Based on the CDR3 plus reference TRBV28 and TRBJ2-2, the full variable domain is DVKVTQSSRYLVKRTGEKVFLECVQDMDHENMFWYRQDPGLGLRLIYFSYDVKMKEKGDIPEGYSVSREKKERFSLILESASTNQTSMYLCASSPSLGTGGSGELFFGEGSRLTVL.

This rearrangement joins TRBV7-2 to TRBJ1-1; TRBD1 agrees at 7 bases. With V trimmed by 5 bases and J by 8 bases, 8 bases remained unmatched. The CDR3 totals 13 residues. Germline CDR1 is SGHTA and CDR2 is FQGNSA. As DNA, the CDR3 is TGTGCCAGCAGCGCCATAAGGGGACAGGAAGCTTTCTTT. Amino acid sequence: CASSAIRGQEAFF.

This chain links TRBV28 with TRBJ2-5, with TRBD2 matching over 14 bases. The CDR3 has 19 amino acids. CDR1 and CDR2 (germline): MDHEN, SYDVKM. V gave up 6 bases and J gave up 2 bases; unmatched junction bases: 14. The CDR3 nucleotides read TGTGCCAGCAGCCCAACCGCCGGACTAGCGGGAGGTAGTCAAGAGACCCAGTACTTC. This translates into CASSPTAGLAGGSQETQYF.

A few counts support this clone. The genes are TRBV19 and TRBJ1-1; D is ambiguous. The V and J ends lost 5 bases and 6 bases respectively, with 16 bases between them. The CDR3 is 14 residues long. CDR1 is LNHDA and CDR2 is SQIVND in the germline V gene (reference sequence). Here the CDR3 reads CASSARLEGAEAFF. The CDR3 DNA reads TGTGCCAGTAGTGCCCGGCTCGAGGGAGCTGAAGCTTTCTTT.

The chain is built from TRBV11-2 and TRBJ2-1; TRBD2 agrees at 13 bases. Germline V gene sequence: CDR1 SGHAT, CDR2 FQNNGV. This CDR3 region has 17 residues. Trimming at V came to 4 bases and at J to 4 bases, leaving 7 bases not matched to a gene. CDR3 nucleotides: TGTGCCAGCAGCTCCCTTGGGACTAGCGGGGTTTACAATGAGCAGTTCTTC. Encoded protein: CASSSLGTSGVYNEQFF.

The chain uses TRBV6-4 and TRBJ2-3, with 8 positions matching TRBD1. CDR1 MRHNA and CDR2 SNTAGT come from the germline V gene. J was trimmed by 2 bases and V by 6 bases; bases with no gene match: 7. The CDR3 has 15 amino acids. CDR3 sequence (DNA): TGTGCCAGCAGAGCGACAGGGGCGGCCACAGATACGCAGTATTTT. Translating it yields CASRATGAATDTQYF.

The chain carries TRBV5-1 and TRBJ2-1; 7 bases are a match to TRBD1. The CDR3 sequence is 14 residues long. J lost 3 bases, V lost 3 bases, and 3 bases had no gene match. Germline CDR1 reads SGHRS; CDR2 reads YFSETQ. CDR3 residues: CASSYGDSYNEQFF. For the CDR3, the DNA is TGCGCCAGCAGCTATGGGGACAGCTACAATGAGCAGTTCTTC.

This clone was detected only once. The chain couples TRBV5-1 to TRBJ2-7; TRBD2 might be the D (5 bases). Germline lookup yields CDR1 SGHRS and CDR2 YFSETQ. The V gene lost 4 bases and the J gene lost 4 bases, with 21 bases spanning the gap. The CDR3 covers 16 residues. CDR3 protein: CASSPLGVSLTYEQYF. CDR3 sequence (DNA): TGCGCCAGCAGCCCCCTGGGAGTTTCATTGACTTACGAGCAGTACTTC.

The V call is TRBV4-1, the J call TRBJ2-1; maybe TRBD2 (5 bases). The CDR3 runs 14 residues. Germline-derived CDR1 and CDR2 are MGHRA and YSYEKL. Trimming took 3 bases from V and 8 from J, leaving 14 bases between them. The CDR3 region has the DNA TGCGCCAGCAGCCAGAGGACGGGAAGGGATGAGCAGTTCTTC. This gives the protein CASSQRTGRDEQFF.

Turning to this clone: This sample also contains other DNA sequences that code for the same CDR3. The chain uses TRBV5-1 and TRBJ2-1; 8 bases agree with TRBD2. Looked up from germline, CDR1 is SGHRS and CDR2 is YFSETQ. V was clipped by 4 bases and J by 1 base; unmatched bases: 4. The CDR3 totals 15 residues. The CDR3 reads CASSLTSGSYNEQFF. The CDR3 nucleotides are TGCGCCAGCAGCCTAACTAGCGGTTCCTACAATGAGCAGTTCTTC.

The chain carries TRBV27 and TRBJ2-1, with D possibly being TRBD1 (5 bases). Trimming removed 4 bases from V and 0 bases from J, with 10 bases in between. This CDR3 spans 15 amino acids. Germline-derived CDR1 and CDR2 are MNHEY and SMNVEV (reference sequence). CDR3 DNA: TGTGCCAGCAGTTCAGGGTCGAGCTCCTACAATGAGCAGTTCTTC. It specifies CASSSGSSSYNEQFF.

In regard to this clone: Other DNA sequences within the sample encode an identical CDR3. The chain carries TRBV7-2 and TRBJ1-3, with D perhaps TRBD1 (6 bases). V lost 1 base and J 4 bases, leaving 11 bases between the germline ends. This CDR3 spans 15 amino acids. Germline CDR1 reads SGHTA; CDR2 reads FQGNSA. The DNA of the CDR3 is TGTGCCAGCAGCTTAGATCAGGGGCCGGGAAACACCATATATTTT. It is translated as CASSLDQGPGNTIYF.

The chain is built from TRBV25-1 and TRBJ2-5, with 12 bases lining up with TRBD2. The DNA end is a closer match to TRBJ2-7, so the J assignment may be wrong. CDR3 size: 14 residues. Germline lookup yields CDR1 MGHDK and CDR2 SYGVNS. Here the CDR3 DNA reads TGTGCCAGCAGTGTCCCGGGACTAGCGGGCGAGCAGTACTTC. It specifies CASSVPGLAGEQYF.

The V call is TRBV2, the J call TRBJ1-4; unclear D gene. The V end lost 8 bases, the J end lost 0 bases, and 10 bases lay between the germline ends. Looked up from germline, CDR1 is SNHLY and CDR2 is FYNNEI. The CDR3 is 14 amino acids. CDR3 DNA sequence: TGTGCCAGCTTATCCGGAACAACTAATGAAAAACTGTTTTTT. This encodes CASLSGTTNEKLFF.

The chain joins TRBV18 to TRBJ2-5, with D perhaps TRBD2 (6 bases). The CDR3 extends over 13 amino acids. Between the trimmed V and J ends, which lost 4 bases and 2 bases, there was a span of 8 bases. Germline loops: CDR1 KGHSH, CDR2 LQKENI. CDR3 in amino acids: CASSRDLQETQYF. CDR3 bases: TGTGCCAGCTCACGGGACTTACAAGAGACCCAGTACTTC.

V is TRBV7-2 and J is TRBJ2-5; 9 bases map to TRBD1. The CDR3 sequence is 15 residues long. Germline V gene sequence: CDR1 SGHTA, CDR2 FQGNSA. Losses at the gene ends were 5 bases for V and 5 bases for J; bases not matched to a gene: 9. Here the CDR3 DNA reads TGTGCCAGCAGCCCCCAGGGACAGGGATCGGAGACCCAGTACTTC. Protein product: CASSPQGQGSETQYF.